These T cell receptor beta chains were read from a single sample in a study of blood T cell repertoires in COVID-19. Generated by immunoSEQ multiplex PCR, the TCRdb table keeps only in-frame clones and is missing some. The sample consists of under 150,000 clones, more than 65% of them appearing once. Sequencing was carried out using peripheral blood. The receptors were sampled from a middle-aged man with acute or convalescent COVID-19. Each CDR3 is given without its conserved first and last residue. A D gene is named only where the DNA matches it firmly. The size of a clone is reported for some rows only, either as once, few or many, or as a class for expanded clones.

clone size | D gene | J gene | V gene | CDR3 protein
NA | TRBD2 | TRBJ2-1 | TRBV29-1 | SAPLAGYYNEQF
NA | NA | TRBJ1-2 | TRBV19 | ASSITPGGDFYGYT
NA | TRBD1 | TRBJ2-7 | TRBV6-5 | ASRAGTGDYEQY
NA | TRBD2 | TRBJ2-1 | TRBV2 | ASIGTSGGNEQF
NA | TRBD2 | TRBJ2-5 | TRBV7-9 | ASSPRGLQETQY
NA | NA | TRBJ2-6 | TRBV7-6 | ASSQEEEGLSRGANVLT
NA | NA | TRBJ1-4 | TRBV3-1/TRBV3-2 | ASSPRGNEKLF
NA | NA | TRBJ1-3 | TRBV5-4 | ASSLQTAGNTIY
once | TRBD1 | TRBJ1-5 | TRBV28 | ASSPDRGGNQPQH
NA | TRBD1 | TRBJ2-2 | TRBV28 | ATSGQGFAGELF
NA | NA | TRBJ1-1 | TRBV5-1 | ASSLANSGDTEAF
NA | TRBD2 | TRBJ2-3 | TRBV7-3 | ASSPNRGGDTDTQY
once | NA | TRBJ2-1 | TRBV19 | ASSTLLSSYNEQF
NA | TRBD2 | TRBJ2-1 | TRBV29-1 | SGGTSGAVDEQF
NA | NA | TRBJ1-5 | TRBV27 | ASPRGNSNQPQH